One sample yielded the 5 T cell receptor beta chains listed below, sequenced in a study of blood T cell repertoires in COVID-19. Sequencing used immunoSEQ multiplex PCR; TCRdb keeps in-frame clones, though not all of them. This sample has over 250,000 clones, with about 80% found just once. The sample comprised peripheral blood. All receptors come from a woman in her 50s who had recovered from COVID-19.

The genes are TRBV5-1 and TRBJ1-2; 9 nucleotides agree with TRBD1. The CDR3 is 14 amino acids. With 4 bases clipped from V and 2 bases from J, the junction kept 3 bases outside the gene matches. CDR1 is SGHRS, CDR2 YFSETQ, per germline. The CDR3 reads CASSGTGSNYGYTF. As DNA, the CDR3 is TGCGCCAGCAGCGGGACAGGGTCCAACTATGGCTACACCTTC.

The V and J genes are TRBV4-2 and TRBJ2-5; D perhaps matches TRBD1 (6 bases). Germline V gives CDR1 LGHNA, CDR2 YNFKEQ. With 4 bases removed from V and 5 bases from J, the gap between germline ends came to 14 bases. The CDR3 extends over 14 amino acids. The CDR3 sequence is CASSRTGPAETQYF. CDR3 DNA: TGTGCCAGCAGCCGAACAGGGCCGGCGGAGACCCAGTACTTC.

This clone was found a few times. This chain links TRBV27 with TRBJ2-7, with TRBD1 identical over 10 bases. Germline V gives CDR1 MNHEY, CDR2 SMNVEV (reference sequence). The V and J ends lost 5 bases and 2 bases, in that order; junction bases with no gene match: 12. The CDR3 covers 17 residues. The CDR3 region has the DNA TGTGCCAGCAGTCCGGGACAGGGGAGAGGGGCAACCTACGAGCAGTACTTC. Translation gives CASSPGQGRGATYEQYF.

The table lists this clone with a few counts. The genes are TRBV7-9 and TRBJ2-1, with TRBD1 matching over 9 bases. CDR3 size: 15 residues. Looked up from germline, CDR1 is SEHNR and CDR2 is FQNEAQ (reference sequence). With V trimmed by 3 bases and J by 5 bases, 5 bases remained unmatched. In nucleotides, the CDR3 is TGTGCCAGCAGCTTGTTCGGGACAGGGAACAATGAGCAGTTCTTC. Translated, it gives CASSLFGTGNNEQFF.

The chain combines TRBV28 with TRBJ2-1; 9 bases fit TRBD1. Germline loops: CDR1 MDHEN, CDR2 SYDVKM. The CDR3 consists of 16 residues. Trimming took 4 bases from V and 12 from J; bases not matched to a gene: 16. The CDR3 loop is CASSSLNRGRGGGQFF. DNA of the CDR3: TGTGCCAGCAGTTCCTTAAACAGGGGGCGCGGTGGTGGGCAGTTCTTC.